This TCR beta chain was profiled in a study of blood T cell repertoires in COVID-19 (dated by TCRdb to about 2020). About the full investigation: Samples from collaborators originated in the United States, Italy and Spain and spanned both the acute and convalescent phases of COVID-19. The material from the prospective study consisted of cDNA or gDNA derived from T cells, B-cell-depleted T cells, or PBMCs. Where HLA class I and class II types were available, the types were taken from metadata supplied by the sample provider, not from assay-based typing. The samples were drawn from the first 160 participants of the ongoing ImmuneRACE study and from under 1,500 subjects provided by 6 global collaborators. The repertoires were made available in a free public database intended to serve as a resource for research on the immune response to SARS-CoV-2. Nearly every sample came with metadata listing a de-identified subject ID, COVID-19 status, age in years and sex. Subjects who had been exposed to COVID-19, were actively infected with it, or had recovered from it provided the deeply sampled blood TCRbeta repertoires that made up the dataset.

TCRbeta CDR3 regions were amplified from genomic DNA using the immunoSEQ Assay, a bias-controlled multiplex PCR. In the paper's pipeline: Within the assay, amplification of reference gene primers was used to estimate how many nucleated cells each sample contained. To quantify the absolute abundance of each unique TCRbeta CDR3 rearrangement, sequence reads were collapsed and filtered. Productive Simpson clonality was computed per sample as the square root of Simpson's diversity index over productive rearrangements. TCRdb retrieved this table from immuneACCESS and kept in-frame rearrangements only. Not all clones are present; in checked studies, unresolved V genes account for under half, and no reason is known for the remainder. From that table come the V and J calls and clone size; the DNA was used to work out D and trimming. The sample yields about 130,000 clones; roughly 80% were counted once. Roughly 3% of the sample belongs to the ten largest clones.

From the cysteine up to the phenylalanine, the CDR3 has a length of 20 residues. Just CDR3 DNA is preserved here, 60 bases in frame from base 1. As encoded in the germline V gene, CDR1 is SGHTA while CDR2 is FQGTGA. Germline trimming amounts to 5 bases on V and 8 bases on J, with 26 as the count of junction bases outside the gene matches. Turning to this clone: Its antigen specificity is not known. Qualities for individual bases were not recorded, and no much larger clone is one base off.

Whole blood was collected in K2EDTA tubes by collaborating institutions according to the institutions' own protocols. For TCRbeta analysis, collaborators shipped samples as frozen whole blood, isolated PBMCs, or DNA extracted from either of those sample types. Beyond this particular receptor, the publication reports: The amount of clinical and demographic metadata varied by source and participant and was provided uncurated.

The origin of this receptor is a woman aged 80 or over with acute or convalescent COVID-19. The source material was peripheral blood. In this chain, TRBV7-3 is recombined with TRBJ2-1, with 8 bases matching TRBD1. DNA sequence: TGTGCCAGCAGCCCCAGGGCGGGACAGGTCAATTTGGGGTTTAGGGATGAGCAGTTCTTC. Its translation reads: CASSPRAGQVNLGFRDEQFF. Where the CDR3 stops, the reference TRBV7-3 and TRBJ2-1 genes take over; the full variable domain is GAGVSQTPSNKVTEKGKYVELRCDPISGHTALYWYRQSLGQGPEFLIYFQGTGAADDSGLPNDRFFAVRPEGSVSTLKIQRTERGDSAVYLCASSPRAGQVNLGFRDEQFFGPGTRLTVL.